This passage covers 27 T cell receptor beta chains from one sample sequenced in a study of blood T cell repertoires in COVID-19. Profiled with immunoSEQ multiplex PCR; TCRdb holds only in-frame clones, not every one. This table has about 220,000 clones, around 83% appearing once. Sequencing used peripheral blood. These receptor sequences come from a man in his fifties with active or convalescent COVID-19.

This clone appeared a single time. This chain connects TRBV4-3 to TRBJ2-5; the match to TRBD1 covers 10 bases. V lost 0 bases and J lost 3; bases outside the gene matches: 7. Germline loops: CDR1 LGHNA, CDR2 YSLEER. This CDR3 spans 17 amino acids. CDR3 nucleotides: TGCGCCAGCAGCCAAGAAGGGACCGGGACAGGGGAAGAGACCCAGTACTTC. Amino acids: CASSQEGTGTGEETQYF.

Only a few counts were recorded for this clone. The V call is TRBV4-3, the J call TRBJ1-2; D gene ambiguous. This CDR3 has 16 residues. The germline gives CDR1 LGHNA, CDR2 YSLEER. V shed 0 bases and J shed 4 bases, with 15 bases lying between them. The DNA of the CDR3 is TGCGCCAGCAGCCAAGATTGGTCGGCACAGTTCTATGGCTACACCTTC. Translating gives CASSQDWSAQFYGYTF.

The chain links TRBV3-1 (or the pseudogene TRBV3-2) to TRBJ2-4, with a weak D call TRBD2 (7 bases). Deletions cut 0 bases from V and 0 bases from J, with 15 bases between. The CDR3 is made up of 18 amino acids. The germline V gene has CDR1 LGHDT and CDR2 YNNKEL (reference sequence). The CDR3 loop is CASSQDSGGILAKNIQYF. The CDR3 nucleotides are TGTGCCAGCAGCCAAGATTCGGGGGGCATTCTAGCCAAAAACATTCAGTACTTC.

CDR3: CASRVGQNNYGYTF. DNA for the CDR3: TGTGCCAGCAGGGTGGGACAGAATAACTATGGCTACACCTTC. The chain employs TRBV2 and TRBJ1-2; TRBD1 matches 7 bases. From germline, CDR1 is SNHLY and CDR2 FYNNEI. V lost 6 bases and J lost 1; bases outside the gene matches: 5. CDR3 length: 14 residues.

The J gene is TRBJ1-1, the V gene TRBV7-8; D ambiguous. Per the germline V gene, CDR1 is SGHVS and CDR2 is FQNEAQ. The CDR3 covers 13 residues. With 1 base removed from V and 3 bases from J, the gap between germline ends came to 6 bases. The CDR3 loop reads CASSLERDTEAFF. The DNA of the CDR3 is TGTGCCAGCAGCTTAGAGAGGGACACTGAAGCTTTCTTT.

V and J are TRBV6-5 and TRBJ1-3; D gene ambiguous. Germline V CDR1 and CDR2: MNHEY, SVGAGI. Deletions cut 7 bases from V and 0 bases from J, with 7 bases between. There are 13 residues in the CDR3. DNA of the CDR3: TGTGCCAGCAAGCCGTCCTCTGGAAACACCATATATTTT. Amino acid sequence: CASKPSSGNTIYF.

V and J are TRBV5-1 and TRBJ2-3, with TRBD2 matching over 7 bases. CDR1 and CDR2 (germline): SGHRS, YFSETQ. This CDR3 comprises 16 residues. The V segment lost 4 bases and the J segment 1 base; nucleotides outside the gene matches: 9. The CDR3 nucleotides read TGCGCCAGCAGCCTCCTCCCTAGCGGCGGCACAGATACGCAGTATTTT. Its protein is CASSLLPSGGTDTQYF.

The chain is built from TRBV7-2 and TRBJ1-5; D is unclear. V lost 1 base to trimming and J lost 6 bases, with 10 bases between them. The CDR3 length is 14 residues. Germline V gene data show CDR1 as SGHTA and CDR2 as FQGNSA. This chain's CDR3 is CASSLDARGQPQHF. The CDR3 DNA is TGTGCCAGCAGCTTAGACGCCAGAGGTCAGCCCCAGCATTTT.

This chain joins TRBV9 and TRBJ2-2; D not certain. V was cut by 0 bases and J by 0 bases, with 9 bases left in between. The CDR3 has 16 amino acids. Germline CDR1 and CDR2: SGDLS and YYNGEE. CDR3 amino acids: CASSVGGFANTGELFF. Written as DNA, the CDR3 is TGTGCCAGCAGCGTAGGAGGATTCGCGAACACCGGGGAGCTGTTTTTT.

This chain uses TRBV4-3 with TRBJ2-7; D is possibly TRBD2 (5 bases). V lost 0 bases, J lost 2 bases, and 11 bases lay in between. The CDR3 runs 15 residues. From germline, CDR1 is LGHNA and CDR2 YSLEER. DNA of the CDR3: TGCGCCAGCAGCCAAGAGCGGGCAACGACCTACGAGCAGTACTTC. It encodes CASSQERATTYEQYF.

The chain is built from TRBV5-1 and TRBJ2-1; weak D call: TRBD2 (5 bases). The CDR3 extends over 13 amino acids. Germline CDR1 is SGHRS and CDR2 is YFSETQ. V was clipped by 4 bases and J by 10 bases, with 15 bases between them. The CDR3, as DNA: TGCGCCAGCAGCCGGCCAGGAGGATTCGAGCAGTTCTTC. Translated: CASSRPGGFEQFF.

The rearrangement links TRBV21-1 to TRBJ1-2; TRBD1 reflects the table's D call only, with no check against the DNA. TRBV21-1 counts as a pseudogene. There are 14 residues in the CDR3. The CDR3: CASSSGQLNYGYTF. CDR3 DNA sequence: TGTGCCAGCAGCAGCGGACAACTTAACTATGGCTACACCTTC.

Worth noting for this clone: The identical CDR3 is also encoded by other nucleotide sequences in the sample. V usage is TRBV28 and J usage is TRBJ2-7, with D possibly matching TRBD2 (6 bases). V was cut by 1 base and J by 2 bases, with 9 bases left in between. The CDR3 length is 14 residues. Germline V gene lookup returns CDR1 MDHEN and CDR2 SYDVKM. DNA for the CDR3: TGTGCCAGCAGTTTATCCGGCGGGACCTACGAGCAGTACTTC. Translating it yields CASSLSGGTYEQYF. The entire variable domain, with the rest obtained from reference TRBV28 and TRBJ2-7, is as follows: DVKVTQSSRYLVKRTGEKVFLECVQDMDHENMFWYRQDPGLGLRLIYFSYDVKMKEKGDIPEGYSVSREKKERFSLILESASTNQTSMYLCASSLSGGTYEQYFGPGTRLTVT.

The V and J genes are TRBV2 and TRBJ1-5; D gene ambiguous. Germline CDR1 and CDR2: SNHLY and FYNNEI. V gave up 2 bases and J gave up 6 bases, with 11 bases separating them. The CDR3 is made up of 14 amino acids. CDR3 loop: CASSESGKGQPQHF. CDR3 sequence (DNA): TGTGCCAGCAGTGAATCGGGGAAGGGTCAGCCCCAGCATTTT.

This chain links TRBV9 with TRBJ1-4; no firm D call. V lost 0 bases and J lost 0, with 9 bases in between. The CDR3 extends over 16 amino acids. Germline lookup yields CDR1 SGDLS and CDR2 YYNGEE. The CDR3 DNA reads as TGTGCCAGCAGCGTAGCCCGGGAAACAACTAATGAAAAACTGTTTTTT. Translation: CASSVARETTNEKLFF. The full variable domain, completed using reference TRBV9 and TRBJ1-4, is DSGVTQTPKHLITATGQRVTLRCSPRSGDLSVYWYQQSLDQGLQFLIQYYNGEERAKGNILERFSAQQFPDLHSELNLSSLELGDSALYFCASSVARETTNEKLFFGSGTQLSVL.

The chain has TRBV7-2 and TRBJ1-4; TRBD1 is a possible D gene (5 bases). CDR3 size: 15 residues. The V end was cut by 5 bases, the J end by 6 bases, with 16 bases between. The germline gives CDR1 SGHTA, CDR2 FQGNSA. CDR3 residues: CASSPQGFTDEKLFF. CDR3 sequence (DNA): TGTGCCAGCAGCCCCCAGGGCTTTACTGATGAAAAACTGTTTTTT.

The V and J genes are TRBV18 and TRBJ2-5; D perhaps matches TRBD1 (5 bases). This CDR3 spans 13 amino acids. Germline CDR1 KGHSH, CDR2 LQKENI. The V end was cut by 3 bases, the J end by 4 bases, with 9 bases between. CDR3 loop: CASSPKGAETQYF. The CDR3 DNA follows: TGTGCCAGCTCACCGAAAGGGGCAGAGACCCAGTACTTC.

The chain uses TRBV7-2 and TRBJ1-2, with 7 bases identical to TRBD1. The V gene end was trimmed by 2 bases and the J gene end by 6 bases; junction bases not matched to a gene: 12. There are 16 residues in the CDR3. From germline, CDR1 is SGHTA and CDR2 FQGNSA. The CDR3 DNA reads TGTGCCAGCAGCTTAAATTCCGGCGGGACAGTGGATGGCTACACCTTC. Translated: CASSLNSGGTVDGYTF.

The CDR3 is CASAPSEGSPLHF. CDR3 sequence (DNA): TGTGCCAGCGCTCCGTCAGAGGGATCACCCCTCCACTTT. This chain links TRBV7-9 with TRBJ1-6, with D hard to call. Germline values: CDR1 SEHNR, CDR2 FQNEAQ (reference sequence). V was pared by 8 bases and J by 10 bases, with 15 bases between. The CDR3 is made up of 13 amino acids.

This chain connects TRBV5-1 to TRBJ1-1; TRBD1 aligns across 9 bases. This CDR3 comprises 15 residues. CDR1 and CDR2 (germline): SGHRS, YFSETQ. V was clipped by 1 base and J by 3 bases; unmatched bases: 4. The CDR3 sequence is CASSLTGGRDTEAFF. Here the CDR3 DNA reads TGCGCCAGCAGCTTGACAGGGGGCCGGGACACTGAAGCTTTCTTT.

The V gene is TRBV6-5, the J gene TRBJ2-7, with 9 bases that match TRBD1. This CDR3 has 14 residues. Germline CDR1 and CDR2: MNHEY and SVGAGI. Trimming cost V 10 bases and J 3 bases; bases outside gene matches: 10. The CDR3 here is CATRQGVFFYEQYV. The CDR3 DNA is TGTGCCACCCGACAGGGGGTTTTTTTCTACGAGCAGTACGTC.

The V gene is TRBV14, the J gene TRBJ2-3; possibly TRBD1 for D (6 bases). Germline V gene data show CDR1 as SGHDN and CDR2 as FVKESK. There are 15 residues in the CDR3. The V end was cut by 5 bases, the J end by 9 bases, with 21 bases between. In nucleotides, the CDR3 is TGTGCCAGCAGCTATAGGGGGTGGCGAGGAGAGACGCAGTATTTT. Translation: CASSYRGWRGETQYF.

This chain joins TRBV18 and TRBJ2-7; tentative D call: TRBD2 (6 bases). This CDR3 is built from 16 residues. Trimming removed 1 base from V and 2 bases from J, with 15 bases in between. Germline loops: CDR1 KGHSH, CDR2 LQKENI. The CDR3 DNA is TGTGCCAGCTCACCACGGGGCGGTAGCGGAACCTACGAGCAGTACGTC. Translation: CASSPRGGSGTYEQYV.

The rearrangement uses TRBV3-1 (or the pseudogene TRBV3-2) and TRBJ2-3; 7 nucleotides align to TRBD2. This CDR3 spans 16 amino acids. The V gene end was trimmed by 1 base and the J gene end by 4 bases; junction bases not matched to a gene: 8. CDR1 LGHDT and CDR2 YNNKEL come from the germline V gene (reference sequence). As DNA, the CDR3 is TGTGCCAGCAGCCAAGTGGGCGGGAGAGGTTCAGATACGCAGTATTTT. Amino acids: CASSQVGGRGSDTQYF.

This clone has a single count. This rearrangement joins TRBV28 to TRBJ1-5, with 9 bases fitting TRBD1. CDR1 is MDHEN, CDR2 SYDVKM, per germline. The V and J ends lost 6 bases and 2 bases, in that order; junction bases with no gene match: 8. This CDR3 is 16 amino acids long. This chain's CDR3 is CASRSRTGEGNQPQHF. The CDR3 nucleotides read TGTGCCAGCAGATCCCGGACAGGGGAGGGCAATCAGCCCCAGCATTTT.

J is TRBJ2-3 and V is TRBV20-1; 10 positions agree with TRBD1. Germline V gene lookup returns CDR1 DFQATT and CDR2 SNEGSKA (reference sequence). The CDR3 has 13 residues. V gave up 3 bases and J gave up 13 bases; unmatched junction bases: 10. This CDR3 is CSASGDRGPEKYF. CDR3 in DNA: TGCAGTGCTAGTGGAGACAGGGGGCCAGAGAAGTATTTT.

This clone was counted a few times. V gene TRBV15 combines with J gene TRBJ1-1; TRBD1 aligns across 11 bases. V shed 0 bases, J shed 0 bases, and the junction held 3 bases outside the gene matches. The CDR3 consists of 17 residues. Looked up from germline, CDR1 is LNHNV and CDR2 is YYDKDF (reference sequence). CDR3 sequence: CATSRDWGQGVNTEAFF. The CDR3 bases are TGTGCCACCAGCAGAGATTGGGGACAGGGGGTGAACACTGAAGCTTTCTTT. Complete variable domain (other parts from reference TRBV15 and TRBJ1-1): DAMVIQNPRYQVTQFGKPVTLSCSQTLNHNVMYWYQQKSSQAPKLLFHYYDKDFNNEADTPDNFQSRRPNTSFCFLDIRSPGLGDTAMYLCATSRDWGQGVNTEAFFGQGTRLTVV.